The entry below gives a single TCR beta chain sequence along with its context. Its antigen is undetermined. The CDR3 covers 14 residues. V was cut by 4 bases and J by 2 bases, with 10 bases left in between. Germline CDR1 reads MGHDK; CDR2 reads SYGVNS. The data belong to a study of T cell responses to AZD1222 COVID-19 vaccine. Whole-study results and caveats: White British donors predominated, females outnumbered males, and clonal diversity was possibly underestimated.

The repertoire was sequenced with immunoSEQ multiplex PCR; TCRdb's copy has only in-frame clones and lacks some. Of about 270,000 clones in the sample, 90% to 95% are singletons; the top ten hold less than 0.6%. The sequences come from peripheral blood, collected 28 days after the second AZD1222 dose. The source of this sequence is an adult who received the AZD1222 COVID-19 vaccine. The chain has TRBV25-1 and TRBJ2-3, with D uncertain. The CDR3 region is CASSASVDTDTQYF. The CDR3 region has the DNA TGTGCCAGCAGTGCTTCAGTTGACACAGATACGCAGTATTTT.